This T cell receptor (beta chain) was captured by sequencing in a study of beta chain features in type 1 diabetes. Study-wide findings and caveats: Researchers report that Type 1 diabetes patients had moderately but significantly shorter TCRB CDR3s across all four CD4+ subsets.

Germline CDR1 GTSNPN, CDR2 SVGIG (reference sequence). The V gene lost 3 bases and the J gene lost 1 base, with 13 bases spanning the gap. This CDR3 region has 14 residues. Of note for this clone: The antigen is not known.

Expressed TCRB transcripts were sequenced because the isolated RNA had all been reverse transcribed beforehand. Some clones are missing from TCRdb's copy, which holds only in-frame ones; the method was immunoSEQ multiplex PCR. The repertoire consists of roughly 700,000 clones, with 13% occurring once and the leading ten covering around 0.022%. This clonotype was obtained from a man aged 18-30 years with type 1 diabetes. The chain is built from TRBV30 and TRBJ2-7; TRBD1 is a possible D gene (6 bases). The specimen was naive CD4+ T cells from blood. The CDR3 nucleotides read TGTGCCTGGAGCACGGGACAAACTTCCTACGAGCAGTACTTC. Its protein product is CAWSTGQTSYEQYF. The full variable domain, with the rest looked up from reference TRBV30 and TRBJ2-7, is SQTIHQWPATLVQPVGSPLSLECTVEGTSNPNLYWYRQAAGRGLQLLFYSVGIGQISSEVPQNLSASRPQDRQFILSSKKLLLSDSGFYLCAWSTGQTSYEQYFGPGTRLTVT.